Below are 17 T cell receptor beta chains sequenced from a single sample in a study of identical twins. TCRdb re-derived calls from the 5' RACE reads in MiXCR, one entry per CDR3 protein. The sample has some 100,000 distinct CDR3 sequences, 5.9% seen once; the top ten hold approximately 12%. The sequenced sample consisted of memory T cells sorted from blood. The receptors were sampled from a woman aged 45 to 65 in good health.

In this sample, this clonotype turned up many times. The V gene is TRBV25-1, the J gene TRBJ1-1, with a possible D match to TRBD1 (5 bases). The CDR3 spans 12 residues. The V and J ends lost 8 bases and 6 bases respectively, with 13 bases between them. CDR1 is MGHDK, CDR2 SYGVNS, per germline. In nucleotides, the CDR3 is TGTGCCAGCCGAAAGGGGTTCGCTGAAGCTTTCTTT. Protein: CASRKGFAEAFF.

This sequence joins TRBV27 and TRBJ1-1, with no clear D. The V end lost 4 bases, the J end lost 10 bases, and 7 bases lay between the germline ends. There are 10 residues in the CDR3. Germline CDR1 reads MNHEY; CDR2 reads SMNVEV (reference sequence). CDR3 coding DNA: TGTGCCAGCAGTTCAACCGTAGCTTTCTTT. It translates to CASSSTVAFF.

V usage is TRBV6-1 and J usage is TRBJ2-5; no clear D gene. The CDR3 is 13 amino acids. Trimming shortened V by 0 bases and J by 7 bases, and 9 bases separated the two germline ends. CDR1 is MNHNS and CDR2 is SASEGT in the germline V gene. The CDR3, as DNA: TGTGCCAGCAGTGAAGCGGTTAGAGGGACCCAGTACTTC. Its protein product is CASSEAVRGTQYF.

This clonotype was counted at least ten times. The rearrangement uses TRBV5-1 and TRBJ1-1; D gene ambiguous. V lost 1 base and J 6 bases, leaving 13 bases between the germline ends. CDR1 is SGHRS and CDR2 is YFSETQ in the germline V gene. This CDR3 is 14 amino acids long. CDR3 region: CASSLRGMTPEAFF. CDR3 in DNA: TGCGCCAGCAGCTTGAGAGGGATGACCCCTGAAGCTTTCTTT.

This chain uses TRBV30 with TRBJ2-5; unclear D gene. CDR1 is GTSNPN, CDR2 SVGIG, per germline (reference sequence). V shed 4 bases and J shed 1 base, with 10 bases lying between them. CDR3 length: 13 amino acids. The CDR3 DNA reads as TGTGCCTGGATTCGGGTGAGCCAAGAGACCCAGTACTTC. Its protein product is CAWIRVSQETQYF.

This clonotype was detected a few times. The V and J genes are TRBV20-1 and TRBJ2-5, with D unclear. Trimming left V 3 bases short and J 3 bases short, with 17 bases between. Germline loops: CDR1 DFQATT, CDR2 SNEGSKA (reference sequence). There are 15 residues in the CDR3. In nucleotides, the CDR3 is TGCAGTGCTAGTACCAGTCTGATGGCCAAAGAGACCCAGTACTTC. Translation: CSASTSLMAKETQYF.

This clonotype was counted only a few times. This chain uses TRBV4-1 with TRBJ1-6; D unresolved. The CDR3 has 15 residues. Trimming stripped 10 bases from V and 10 bases from J, with 23 bases between. Per the germline V gene, CDR1 is MGHRA and CDR2 is YSYEKL. The CDR3 nucleotides are TGCGCCACCTCCCTGGCGAGTAGGGCAGGCTCACCCCTCCACTTT. This codes for CATSLASRAGSPLHF.

This clonotype was seen more than once but under ten times. The V and J genes are TRBV5-1 and TRBJ1-1; no reliable D call. Trimming removed 0 bases from V and 0 bases from J, with 9 bases in between. This CDR3 has 15 amino acids. CDR1 is SGHRS, CDR2 YFSETQ, per germline. The CDR3 spells CASSLDPGVNTEAFF. DNA of the CDR3: TGCGCCAGCAGCTTGGATCCAGGAGTGAACACTGAAGCTTTCTTT.

This clonotype has at least ten counts. The CDR3 loop is CASSQTGTGSYGYTF. CDR3 in DNA: TGCGCCAGCAGCCAGACCGGGACAGGGAGCTATGGCTACACCTTC. The chain joins TRBV4-1 to TRBJ1-2, with TRBD1 matching 9 bases. The V and J ends lost 3 bases and 4 bases, in that order; junction bases with no gene match: 6. This CDR3 spans 15 amino acids. The germline gives CDR1 MGHRA, CDR2 YSYEKL.

The chain is built from TRBV19 and TRBJ2-7; D is unclear. CDR1 and CDR2 from the germline V gene are LNHDA and SQIVND (reference sequence). V lost 8 bases, J lost 0 bases, and 11 bases lay in between. The CDR3 runs to 13 residues. The CDR3: CASAVDGSYEQYV. CDR3 nucleotide sequence: TGTGCCAGTGCTGTGGACGGCTCCTACGAGCAGTACGTC.

Only a few counts were recorded for this clonotype. The V call is TRBV12-3 or TRBV12-4, the J call TRBJ1-2; D is uncertain. V was trimmed by 1 base and J by 4 bases, leaving 7 bases between them. This CDR3 is 13 amino acids long. CDR3 in DNA: TGTGCCAGCAGTTTAGATGGGAGCTATGGCTACACCTTC. Translated: CASSLDGSYGYTF.

The chain combines TRBV19 with TRBJ1-2; 7 bases match TRBD1. Germline V lookup: CDR1 LNHDA, CDR2 SQIVND (reference sequence). The V segment lost 5 bases and the J segment 4 bases; nucleotides outside the gene matches: 7. The CDR3 loop spans 14 amino acids. The CDR3, as DNA: TGTGCCAGTAGTCGGAAACAGGGGAGCTATGGCTACACCTTC. Translating it yields CASSRKQGSYGYTF.

This clonotype was seen repeatedly, ten times or more. V usage is TRBV7-8 and J usage is TRBJ2-1; D call uncertain. The germline CDR1 and CDR2 sequences are SGHVS and FQNEAQ. This CDR3 region has 12 residues. With 5 bases removed from V and 5 bases from J, the gap between germline ends came to 7 bases. DNA for the CDR3: TGTGCCAGCAGCCGTTTAAACAATGAGCAGTTCTTC. This translates into CASSRLNNEQFF.

The J gene is TRBJ2-5, the V gene TRBV3-1; possibly TRBD2 for D (6 bases). The CDR3 covers 16 residues. The germline gives CDR1 LGHDT, CDR2 YNNKEL (reference sequence). Trimming shortened V by 5 bases and J by 5 bases, and 21 bases separated the two germline ends. Here the CDR3 DNA reads TGTGCCAGCAGCAAACTCAGCGGGCCTAGTGGGGAGACCCAGTACTTC. Amino acids: CASSKLSGPSGETQYF.

This clonotype was observed at least ten times. The chain employs TRBV4-1 and TRBJ2-2; D is possibly TRBD2 (7 bases). Germline lookup yields CDR1 MGHRA and CDR2 YSYEKL. Trimming took 2 bases from V and 3 from J, leaving 10 bases between them. The CDR3 length is 15 residues. The DNA for the CDR3 is TGCGCCAGCAGCCAAAGGGAGGGGGACACCGGGGAGCTGTTTTTT. It translates to CASSQREGDTGELFF.

This clonotype showed up many times. The rearrangement joins TRBV27 to TRBJ2-5, with D perhaps matching TRBD2 (6 bases). V was pared by 2 bases and J by 5 bases, with 6 bases between. The CDR3 extends over 12 amino acids. Germline assignment: CDR1 MNHEY and CDR2 SMNVEV (reference sequence). The CDR3 DNA reads as TGTGCCAGCAGTTTAACTAGCGAGACCCAGTACTTC. It specifies CASSLTSETQYF.

This clonotype was picked up many times. V usage is TRBV9 and J usage is TRBJ1-2, with 12 bases that match TRBD1. The J segment lost 7 bases and the V segment lost 0 bases, leaving 4 bases of the junction unmatched. The germline V gene has CDR1 SGDLS and CDR2 YYNGEE. There are 15 residues in the CDR3. The CDR3 region is CASSVGTGQGAGYTF. CDR3 bases: TGTGCCAGCAGCGTAGGGACGGGACAGGGGGCTGGCTACACCTTC.